The present entry profiles one T cell receptor beta chain with its context. This receptor's antigen is unknown. The read halts 3 residues ahead of the CDR3 end, with the missing end drawn from the germline J gene. The germline V and J ends show losses of 1 base and 2 bases respectively, and no gene match explains 8 bases of the junction. From the cysteine through the phenylalanine, the CDR3 covers 17 amino acids. Only the CDR3 bases that were read are kept: 42 of them, in frame from base 1. The germline V gene (reference sequence) gives CDR1 as LNHDA and CDR2 as SQIVND. CVID was diagnosed by standard criteria: serum IgG, IgA and/or IgM reduced below normal range, plus specific antibody deficiency. There were 40 to 45 subjects in the CVID group (roughly 30 male and 15 female), ranging in age from roughly 8 to 64 years, with a mean age of roughly 40. Predominantly Caucasian heritage was noted among both the CVID patients and the healthy controls. All CVID subjects had received replacement immunoglobulin therapy for at least one year at the time of study participation. At blood collection, none of the CVID subjects was ill or on immunomodulatory or immunosuppressive medication. Heparinized peripheral whole blood samples of about 5 to 9 ml were collected from each donor. TCRbeta CDR3 repertoires were sequenced from genomic DNA of adults with common variable immune deficiency (CVID) and healthy adult controls. Diluted blood was density-centrifuged over Hypaque 1077 or Ficoll-Paque to isolate peripheral blood mononuclear cells. Genomic DNA was extracted from unsorted mononuclear cells by Qiagen column purification or by a centrifugation-based method.

The data stem from a study of T cell clonality in common variable immunodeficiency (dated by TCRdb to the mid-2010s). Study-level results and caveats: Healthy controls shared more TCRbeta clones with each other than CVID subjects shared among themselves (p < 0.0001). Even though DNA input was the same, control samples had an average of about 80,000 unique sequences each, compared with some 32,000 in CVID samples. Increased TCRbeta clonality was found in CVID subjects compared with healthy controls (t-test p = 0.018), with the increase being most characteristic of about a third of subjects. Patient heterogeneity within the CVID cohort put limits on correlating repertoire features with clinical complications. CVID TCRbeta sequences were reported to have fewer deletions and N-nucleotide insertions and to lack highly modified clones with 13 or more V deletions. According to the authors, figuring out what caused the increased clonality in CVID would require sequencing the repertoires of T cell subpopulations.

Equivalent amounts of genomic DNA from CVID and control samples were used as sequencing input. For every sample, a 60 bp segment covering the rearranged TCRbeta CDR3 region was amplified and then sequenced. TCRbeta amplification used the immunoSEQ assay, a bias-corrected multiplex PCR with high-throughput sequencing. The source study handled its data this way. Each unique nucleotide sequence was treated as a clone and annotated with V, D and J genes, copy number and frequency. Sequences were labeled productive if in frame, and non-productive if out of frame or containing stop codons. Clonality was calculated from Shannon's entropy as previously described. The predicted amino acid sequences of productive clones were used to derive mean CDR3 Kyte-Doolittle hydropathy. Hierarchical clustering of scaled V gene usage was performed with the R hclust function using Manhattan distance and complete linkage. Clone sharing by CDR3 amino acid sequence was assessed by resampling 12 repertoires per group over 100 rounds. The repertoires were screened for some 70 published EBV-specific TCRbeta sequences and around 250 published CMV-specific TCRbeta sequences. A couple of CVID samples that yielded fewer than 10,000 sequences were excluded from the analysis, so around 38 CVID repertoires were retained. TCRdb re-hosts the immuneACCESS table, in-frame sequences only. Its copies lack some clones; in the studies checked, an unresolved V gene accounts for under half of them, and the cause for the rest is not known. Clonal size and the V and J genes are those of that table, whereas D and trimming came from the DNA. The sample's records list about 15,000 clones. The ten largest clones capture around 4.7% of the sample.

The sample consisted of peripheral blood mononuclear cells. The V and J segments used are TRBV19 and TRBJ2-1, and TRBD2 matches 7 of the central bases. This sequence originates from a human donor with common variable immunodeficiency. The CDR3 region reads CASSIGVGGLTYNEQFF. CDR3 DNA, as far as it was read: TGTGCCAGTAGTATAGGGGTGGGGGGGTTAACCTACAATGAG. Supplemented by the reference TRBV19 and TRBJ2-1 proteins around the CDR3, the complete variable domain is DGGITQSPKYLFRKEGQNVTLSCEQNLNHDAMYWYRQDPGQGLRLIYYSQIVNDFQKGDIAEGYSVSREKKESFPLTVTSAQKNPTAFYLCASSIGVGGLTYNEQFFGPGTRLTVL.